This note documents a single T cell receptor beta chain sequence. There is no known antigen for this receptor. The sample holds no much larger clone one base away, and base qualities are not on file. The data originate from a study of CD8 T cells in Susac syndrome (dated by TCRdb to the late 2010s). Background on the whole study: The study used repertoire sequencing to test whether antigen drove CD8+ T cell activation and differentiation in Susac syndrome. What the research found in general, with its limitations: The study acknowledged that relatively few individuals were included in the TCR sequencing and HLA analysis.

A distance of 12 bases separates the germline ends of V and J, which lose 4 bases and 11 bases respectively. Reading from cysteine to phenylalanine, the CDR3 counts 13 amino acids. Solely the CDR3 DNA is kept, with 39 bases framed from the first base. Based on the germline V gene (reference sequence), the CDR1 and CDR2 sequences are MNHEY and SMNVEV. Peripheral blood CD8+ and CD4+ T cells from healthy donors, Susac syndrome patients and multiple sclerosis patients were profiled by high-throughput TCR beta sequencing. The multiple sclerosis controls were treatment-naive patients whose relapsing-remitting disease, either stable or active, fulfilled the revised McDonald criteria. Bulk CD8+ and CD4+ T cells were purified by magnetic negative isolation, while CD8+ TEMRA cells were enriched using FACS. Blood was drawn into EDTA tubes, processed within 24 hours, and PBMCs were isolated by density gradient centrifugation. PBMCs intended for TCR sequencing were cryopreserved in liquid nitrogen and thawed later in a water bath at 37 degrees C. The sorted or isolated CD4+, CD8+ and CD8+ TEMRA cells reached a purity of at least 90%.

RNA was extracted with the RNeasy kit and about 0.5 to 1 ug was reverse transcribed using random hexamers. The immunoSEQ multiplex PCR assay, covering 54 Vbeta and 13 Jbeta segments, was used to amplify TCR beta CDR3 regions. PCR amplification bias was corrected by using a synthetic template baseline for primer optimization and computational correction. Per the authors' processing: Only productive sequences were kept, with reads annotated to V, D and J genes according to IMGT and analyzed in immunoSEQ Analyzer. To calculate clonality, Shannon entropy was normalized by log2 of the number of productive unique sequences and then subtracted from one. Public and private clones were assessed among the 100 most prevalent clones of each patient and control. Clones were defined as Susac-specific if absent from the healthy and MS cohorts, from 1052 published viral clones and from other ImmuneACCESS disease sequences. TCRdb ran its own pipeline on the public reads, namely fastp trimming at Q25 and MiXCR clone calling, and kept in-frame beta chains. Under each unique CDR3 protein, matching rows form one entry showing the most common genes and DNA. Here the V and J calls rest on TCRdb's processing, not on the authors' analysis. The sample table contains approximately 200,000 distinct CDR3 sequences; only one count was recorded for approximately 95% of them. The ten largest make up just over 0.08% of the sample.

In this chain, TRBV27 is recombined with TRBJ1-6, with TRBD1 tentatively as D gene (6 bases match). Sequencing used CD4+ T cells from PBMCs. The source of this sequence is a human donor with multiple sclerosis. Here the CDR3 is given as CASSYRELAPLHF. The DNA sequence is TGTGCCAGCAGTTACAGGGAATTAGCACCCCTCCACTTT.